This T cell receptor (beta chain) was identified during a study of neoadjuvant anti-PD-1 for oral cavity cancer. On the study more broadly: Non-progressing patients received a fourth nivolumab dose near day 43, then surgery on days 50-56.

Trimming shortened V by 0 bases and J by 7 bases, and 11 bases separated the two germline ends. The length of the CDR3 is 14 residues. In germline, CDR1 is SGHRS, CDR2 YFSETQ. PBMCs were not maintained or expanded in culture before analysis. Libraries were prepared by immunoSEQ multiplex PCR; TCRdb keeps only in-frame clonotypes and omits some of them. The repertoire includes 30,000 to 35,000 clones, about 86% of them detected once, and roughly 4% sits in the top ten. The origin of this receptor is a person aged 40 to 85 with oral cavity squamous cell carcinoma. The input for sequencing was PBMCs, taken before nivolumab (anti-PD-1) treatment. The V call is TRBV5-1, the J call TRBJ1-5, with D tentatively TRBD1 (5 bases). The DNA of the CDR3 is TGCGCCAGCAGCTTGGGGTCAGGGTCCCAGCCCCAGCATTTT. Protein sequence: CASSLGSGSQPQHF.